This T cell receptor beta chain was recorded in a study of cytomegalovirus exposure and HLA in healthy donors. Findings and limits, study-wide: The listing of 150 to 200 TCR beta chains classed them as cytomegalovirus-associated. According to a later analysis, TCR clusters from the first cohort tended to co-occur in the approximately 130 validation repertoires. Per published reports, the classifier diagnosed cytomegalovirus status with high specificity and sensitivity.

The study drew the donors from its approximately 130-subject validation cohort, separate from the approximately 700-subject first cohort. This table comes from immunoSEQ multiplex PCR, and its TCRdb copy is limited to in-frame clones, with some not included. The table lists roughly 130,000 clones, about 90% of them singletons. The V gene lost 1 base and the J gene lost 6 bases, with 10 bases spanning the gap. This CDR3 has 14 residues. CDR1 is LNHNV and CDR2 is YYDKDF in the germline V gene (reference sequence). Points on this clone: Antigen specificity is unknown.

This chain connects TRBV15 to TRBJ1-5; D is ambiguous. The TCR sequence derives from a man aged 25 to 40 in good health and CMV-seronegative. Sequenced material: PBMCs. CDR3 nucleotides: TGTGCCACCAGCAGAGTGGGCTTAGGTCAGCCCCAGCATTTT. This codes for CATSRVGLGQPQHF. The full variable domain, completed using reference TRBV15 and TRBJ1-5, is DAMVIQNPRYQVTQFGKPVTLSCSQTLNHNVMYWYQQKSSQAPKLLFHYYDKDFNNEADTPDNFQSRRPNTSFCFLDIRSPGLGDTAMYLCATSRVGLGQPQHFGDGTRLSIL.